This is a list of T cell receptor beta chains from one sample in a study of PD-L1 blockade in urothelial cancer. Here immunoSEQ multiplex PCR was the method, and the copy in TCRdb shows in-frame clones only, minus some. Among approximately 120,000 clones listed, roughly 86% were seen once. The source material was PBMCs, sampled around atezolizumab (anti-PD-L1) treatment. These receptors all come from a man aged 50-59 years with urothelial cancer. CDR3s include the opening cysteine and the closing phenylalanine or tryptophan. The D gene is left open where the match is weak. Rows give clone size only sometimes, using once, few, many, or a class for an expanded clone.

CDR3aa: CASSESGSPDNEQFF
CDR3nt: TGTGCCAGCAGCGAGAGCGGGAGTCCCGACAATGAGCAGTTCTTC
d_gene: TRBD2
j_gene: TRBJ2-1
abundance: -
v_gene: TRBV9

CDR3aa: CASSPGTAQPQHF
CDR3nt: TGTGCCAGTAGCCCCGGGACAGCGCAGCCCCAGCATTTT
d_gene: TRBD1
j_gene: TRBJ1-5
abundance: -
v_gene: TRBV19

CDR3aa: CASSPYASGVYEQYF
CDR3nt: TGTGCCAGCAGCCCGTATGCTAGCGGGGTCTACGAGCAGTACTTC
d_gene: TRBD2
j_gene: TRBJ2-7
abundance: -
v_gene: TRBV9

CDR3aa: CASSRDRGNEKLFF
CDR3nt: TGTGCCAGCAGCCGGGACAGGGGTAATGAAAAACTGTTTTTT
d_gene: TRBD1
j_gene: TRBJ1-4
abundance: -
v_gene: TRBV7-9

CDR3aa: CASSALATSGRNEQFF
CDR3nt: TGTGCCAGCAGCGCCCTCGCGACTAGCGGGAGGAATGAGCAGTTCTTC
d_gene: TRBD2
j_gene: TRBJ2-1
abundance: -
v_gene: TRBV11-2

CDR3aa: CASSPPGGPQYF
CDR3nt: TGTGCCAGCAGCCCCCCGGGGGGCCCGCAGTACTTC
d_gene: -
j_gene: TRBJ2-7
abundance: -
v_gene: TRBV7-3

CDR3aa: CATDGGQGAVGELFF
CDR3nt: TGTGCCACTGATGGGGGACAGGGGGCCGTCGGGGAGCTGTTTTTT
d_gene: TRBD1
j_gene: TRBJ2-2
abundance: -
v_gene: TRBV15

CDR3aa: CASRRGWTYEPTTNEKLFF
CDR3nt: TGTGCCAGTAGGAGGGGGTGGACGTACGAACCTACAACTAATGAAAAACTGTTTTTT
d_gene: -
j_gene: TRBJ1-4
abundance: -
v_gene: TRBV19

CDR3aa: CASGLMPFRRASLDEQYF
CDR3nt: TGTGCTAGTGGTTTGATGCCCTTTCGAAGAGCTAGCCTCGACGAGCAGTACTTC
d_gene: -
j_gene: TRBJ2-7
abundance: once
v_gene: TRBV12-5

CDR3aa: CAWSVGQHEKLFF
CDR3nt: TGTGCCTGGAGTGTAGGACAGCATGAAAAACTGTTTTTT
d_gene: -
j_gene: TRBJ1-4
abundance: -
v_gene: TRBV30

CDR3aa: CASSFHPYHLRGETQYF
CDR3nt: TGTGCCAGCAGTTTTCATCCGTACCACCTTCGAGGGGAGACCCAGTACTTC
d_gene: -
j_gene: TRBJ2-5
abundance: -
v_gene: TRBV28

CDR3aa: CASSPGLAGFSGANVLTF
CDR3nt: TGTGCCAGCAGCCCGGGACTAGCGGGGTTCTCTGGGGCCAACGTCCTGACTTTC
d_gene: TRBD2
j_gene: TRBJ2-6
abundance: -
v_gene: TRBV9

CDR3aa: CASSPRKLAGVTDTQYF
CDR3nt: TGTGCCAGCTCACCACGAAAACTAGCGGGGGTCACAGATACGCAGTATTTT
d_gene: TRBD2
j_gene: TRBJ2-3
abundance: -
v_gene: TRBV18

CDR3aa: CASSLGFGTSGNGEQFF
CDR3nt: TGTGCCAGCAGCTTAGGGTTCGGGACTAGCGGGAATGGAGAGCAGTTCTTC
d_gene: TRBD2
j_gene: TRBJ2-1
abundance: -
v_gene: TRBV7-9

CDR3aa: CASSLVGQPKETQYF
CDR3nt: TGTGCCAGCAGCTTAGTCGGACAGCCAAAAGAGACCCAGTACTTC
d_gene: -
j_gene: TRBJ2-5
abundance: -
v_gene: TRBV7-9

CDR3aa: CASSDKRGMSNTIYF
CDR3nt: TGTGCCAGCAGTGACAAACGCGGAATGAGTAACACCATATATTTT
d_gene: -
j_gene: TRBJ1-3
abundance: -
v_gene: TRBV6-1

CDR3aa: CASSQAGLAGFHNEQFF
CDR3nt: TGTGCCAGCAGCCAAGCAGGACTAGCGGGATTTCACAATGAGCAGTTCTTC
d_gene: TRBD2
j_gene: TRBJ2-1
abundance: once
v_gene: TRBV14

CDR3aa: CASSMGGWETQYF
CDR3nt: TGTGCCAGTAGTATGGGGGGGTGGGAGACCCAGTACTTC
d_gene: TRBD2
j_gene: TRBJ2-5
abundance: once
v_gene: TRBV19

CDR3aa: CAHRDTNTDTQYF
CDR3nt: TGTGCCCACAGGGACACTAACACAGATACGCAGTATTTT
d_gene: -
j_gene: TRBJ2-3
abundance: -
v_gene: TRBV28

CDR3aa: CASSTGGPETQYF
CDR3nt: TGTGCCAGCAGTACAGGGGGCCCAGAGACCCAGTACTTC
d_gene: TRBD1
j_gene: TRBJ2-5
abundance: -
v_gene: TRBV6-6

CDR3aa: CASSRGLAGRNEQFF
CDR3nt: TGTGCCAGCAGTCGGGGACTAGCGGGACGAAATGAGCAGTTCTTC
d_gene: TRBD2
j_gene: TRBJ2-1
abundance: -
v_gene: TRBV27

CDR3aa: CATSRVGQGYTEAFF
CDR3nt: TGTGCCACCAGCAGAGTTGGTCAGGGCTACACTGAAGCTTTCTTT
d_gene: -
j_gene: TRBJ1-1
abundance: -
v_gene: TRBV15

CDR3aa: CASSSGRAESYEQYF
CDR3nt: TGTGCCAGCAGCAGCGGGAGGGCCGAGTCCTACGAGCAGTACTTC
d_gene: TRBD2
j_gene: TRBJ2-7
abundance: -
v_gene: TRBV6-1

CDR3aa: CASRTSADGNYEQYF
CDR3nt: TGTGCCAGCAGGACTAGCGCGGATGGAAACTACGAGCAGTACTTC
d_gene: TRBD2
j_gene: TRBJ2-7
abundance: -
v_gene: TRBV6-5

CDR3aa: CASRGLAGVLEQFF
CDR3nt: TGTGCCAGCAGGGGACTAGCGGGAGTGCTTGAGCAGTTCTTC
d_gene: TRBD2
j_gene: TRBJ2-1
abundance: -
v_gene: TRBV2

CDR3aa: CAISGLREGPGEQYF
CDR3nt: TGTGCCATCAGTGGGCTGCGGGAGGGCCCTGGGGAGCAGTACTTC
d_gene: TRBD2
j_gene: TRBJ2-7
abundance: -
v_gene: TRBV10-3

CDR3aa: CASSPQEGNLAKNIQYF
CDR3nt: TGTGCCAGCAGTCCCCAAGAGGGAAACCTAGCCAAAAACATTCAGTACTTC
d_gene: -
j_gene: TRBJ2-4
abundance: -
v_gene: TRBV28

CDR3aa: CASSAGSGNTIYF
CDR3nt: TGTGCCAGCTCCGCGGGCTCTGGAAACACCATATATTTT
d_gene: -
j_gene: TRBJ1-3
abundance: -
v_gene: TRBV7-6